This T cell receptor beta chain is drawn from a study of blood T cell repertoires in COVID-19. Study overall: Samples came from the United States, Italy and Spain, spanning acute and convalescent COVID-19. T cells, B-cell-depleted T cells, or PBMCs provided the cDNA or gDNA that served as material.

The CDR3 is 20 amino acids. Germline CDR1 LGHDT, CDR2 YNNKEL (reference sequence). The ends lost 1 base at V and 6 bases at J; junction bases unmatched: 21. Original processing methods: Nucleated cell number was recorded as an estimate derived from reference gene primer amplification. The assay was immunoSEQ multiplex PCR, and TCRdb's table has in-frame clones only and misses some. For V, J and clone size, that table is used; D and trimming come from the DNA. Of fewer than 300,000 clones listed, approximately 81% are singletons. The specimen sequenced was peripheral blood. The receptor was isolated from a woman between 18 and 29 years old with acute or convalescent COVID-19. The chain combines TRBV3-1 (or the pseudogene TRBV3-2) with TRBJ2-1; 7 bases agree with TRBD2. CDR3 nucleotides: TGTGCCAGCAGCCAAGCCTCCCGGGTGAGCGGGATCCCGCCCCCCAATGAGCAGTTCTTC. Translating gives CASSQASRVSGIPPPNEQFF.